This T cell receptor (beta chain) was profiled in a study of blood T cells in healthy people across ages (dated by TCRdb to the mid-2010s). With regard to the full study: In model experiments, template switching captured roughly one uniquely barcoded TCR beta cDNA molecule for every two T cells. Using the same blood draw, the study looked at two additional independent replicas of 1 million unique cDNA reads for two donors, one aged 18 to 30 and the other aged 80 or older. The donors were divided into four age groups: young (average around 15 years), middle-aged (roughly 42), aged (under 70) and long-lived (82). To avoid experimental bias, donors of different ages were spread randomly across the sequencing lanes. The study measured age-related changes in TCR beta repertoire diversity using deep sequencing normalized with unique cDNA molecular identifiers. Here is what the overall study found, with its caveats: Compared with the aged group, the long-lived group had more naive CD4+ T cells, fewer expanded clones and increased TCR diversity, a pattern suggesting age selection. Estimates of total diversity based on one million sequenced T cells were regarded as lower bounds and as underestimates. As age increased, observed TCR beta diversity per million T cells dropped in a roughly linear way, and a significant reduction was already evident by age about 40. A strong correlation was found between observed TCR beta diversity and the percentage of naive T cells measured by flow cytometry. The CMV infection status of donors was not known, potentially confounding age-related changes in expanded clonotypes. Conclusive comparison of naive and antigen-experienced compartments was prevented by the profiling of bulk unsorted PBMCs.

With regard to this clonotype: What antigen it recognizes has not been identified. Per-nucleotide qualities are absent, and no much larger clonotype sits a single base away.

From V the trimming removes 6 bases and from J it removes 1 base, while the gene matches leave 5 bases of the junction unaccounted for. The CDR3 contains 14 residues, cysteine and phenylalanine counted. The kept DNA is CDR3 alone, 42 bases in frame from the first base. CDR1 is given as LGHDT and CDR2 as YNNKEL, both from the germline V gene (reference sequence). The roughly 38 donors, aged about 6 to 95 years, were systemically healthy Caucasian individuals from Russia. Each donor gave ten milliliters of peripheral blood, collected into EDTA-treated Vacutainer tubes. Ficoll-Paque density-gradient centrifugation was used to isolate PBMCs, with at least 6 million obtained per sample. Total RNA was extracted from PBMCs with Trizol reagent, with at least 5 micrograms obtained per sample. For every donor, flow cytometry on a PBMC aliquot measured the percentage of naive CD45RAhigh/CD27high T cells. Library creation used 5' RACE. A second roughly 6 to 12 cycle PCR used a sample-barcoded 5' primer and a J-beta primer mix. A unique molecular identifier was introduced onto each TCR beta cDNA molecule by a template-switch 5' adaptor carrying 12 random nucleotides. At least 2.5 million CDR3-containing paired-end reads were obtained from each sample. The Mint cDNA synthesis kit, primed by a TRBC-specific oligonucleotide, was used to synthesize first-strand cDNA from all RNA. After uracil-DNA glycosylase treatment, a first 18-cycle PCR used universal primers M1SS and BC2_uni_R on all cDNA. As for how the authors treated the data: For normalization, 1 million high-quality reads, each with a distinct molecular identifier, were randomly selected from each sample. Instead of being binned into consensus sequences, reads that shared molecular identifiers were thrown out. MiTCR, with a Q25 quality threshold and the strictest error-elimination algorithm, was used for CDR3 identification, clonotype clustering and error correction. Lower-bound total TCR beta diversity was estimated with a nonparametric unseen species model using Euler transformation. The public reads were quality trimmed at Q25 with fastp and then assembled into clones with MiXCR by TCRdb, keeping productive beta chains. Merged by CDR3 protein, the rows form single entries marked with the most common genes and DNA. In this record, the V and J calls reflect TCRdb's handling and not the investigators' own analysis. The table for this sample lists around 2 million distinct CDR3 sequences; approximately 39% of them were counted only once. Of the sample, 23% falls within the top ten clones.

The sequence joins TRBV3-1 to TRBJ2-5, and 7 bases in between align with TRBD2. Sequencing was done on a sample of blood. The receptor's source is a human donor in good health. The bases read TGTGCCAGCAGGGAGAGCGGGGCCCAAGAGACCCAGTACTTC. Its product reads: CASRESGAQETQYF.